The clone carrying this TCR beta chain occurred a few times. Its antigen remains unknown. A much more abundant neighbour one base away suggests this may be a read error. Every patient was untreated before thyroid surgery. The length of the CDR3 is 11 residues. Germline V lookup: CDR1 SGHDT, CDR2 YYEEEE. TCRdb re-called clones from the PCR reads using MiXCR. The table lists tens of thousands of clones, 25% to 30% of them singletons, with 30% in the top ten. The data originate from a study of metastatic and nonmetastatic thyroid tumors. Study information: It was across blood and tumor or nodule tissue from malignant and benign thyroid patients that repertoires were compared. General observations from the study: In blood and tumor, TCR beta diversity was reportedly significantly higher in malignant thyroid tumors than in benign nodules.

The sequence was collected from a female donor with papillary thyroid cancer or a benign thyroid nodule (not recorded which). Some clones in this sample may be carry-over from other donors' samples. The specimen sequenced was blood. The chain recombines TRBV5-6 with TRBJ1-2; a weak D match, TRBD1 (5 bases). The CDR3 DNA is TGTGCCTCAGGAGGGGTCGATGGCTGCACCTTC. Protein: CASGGVDGCTF. The complete variable domain, with remaining parts taken from reference TRBV5-6 and TRBJ1-2, reads DAGVTQSPTHLIKTRGQQVTLRCSPKSGHDTVSWYQQALGQGPQFIFQYYEEEERQRGNFPDRFSGHQFPNYSSELNVNALLLGDSALYLCASGGVDGCTFGSGTRLTVV.